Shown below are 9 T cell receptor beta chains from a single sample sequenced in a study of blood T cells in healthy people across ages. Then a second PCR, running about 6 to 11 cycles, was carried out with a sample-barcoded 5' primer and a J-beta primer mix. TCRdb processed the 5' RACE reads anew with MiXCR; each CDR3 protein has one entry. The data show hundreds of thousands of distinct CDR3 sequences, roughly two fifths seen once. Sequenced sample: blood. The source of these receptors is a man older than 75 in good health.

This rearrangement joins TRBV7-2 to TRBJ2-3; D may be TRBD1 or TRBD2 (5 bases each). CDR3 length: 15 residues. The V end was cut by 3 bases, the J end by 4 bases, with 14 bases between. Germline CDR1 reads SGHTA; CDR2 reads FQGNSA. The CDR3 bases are TGTGCCAGCAGCTTGGGGGAGCTCAGGGCAGATACGCAGTATTTT. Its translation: CASSLGELRADTQYF.

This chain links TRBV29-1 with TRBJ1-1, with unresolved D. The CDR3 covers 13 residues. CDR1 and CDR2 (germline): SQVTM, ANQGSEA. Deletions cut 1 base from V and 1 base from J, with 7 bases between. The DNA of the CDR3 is TGCAGCGTTGAAGTGAGAGGGAACACTGAAGCTTTCTTT. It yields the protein CSVEVRGNTEAFF.

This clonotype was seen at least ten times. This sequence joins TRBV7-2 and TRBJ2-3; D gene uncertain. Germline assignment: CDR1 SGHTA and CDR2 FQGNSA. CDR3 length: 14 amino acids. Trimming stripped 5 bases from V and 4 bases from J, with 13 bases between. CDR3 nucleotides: TGTGCCAGCAGCCATGGGGTCAGATCAGATACGCAGTATTTT. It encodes CASSHGVRSDTQYF.

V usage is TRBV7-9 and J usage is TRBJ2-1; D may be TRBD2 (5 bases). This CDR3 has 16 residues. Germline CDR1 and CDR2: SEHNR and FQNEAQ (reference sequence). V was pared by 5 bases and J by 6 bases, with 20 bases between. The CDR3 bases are TGTGCCAGCAGCCCAACTAGGGCGGCAGATCTCAATGAGCAGTTCTTC. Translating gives CASSPTRAADLNEQFF.

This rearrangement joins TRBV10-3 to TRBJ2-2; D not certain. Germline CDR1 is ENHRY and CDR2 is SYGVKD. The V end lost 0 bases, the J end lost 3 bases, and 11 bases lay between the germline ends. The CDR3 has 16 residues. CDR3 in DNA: TGTGCCATCAGTGAGTCTGGCGATTTTGACACCGGGGAGCTGTTTTTT. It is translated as CAISESGDFDTGELFF.

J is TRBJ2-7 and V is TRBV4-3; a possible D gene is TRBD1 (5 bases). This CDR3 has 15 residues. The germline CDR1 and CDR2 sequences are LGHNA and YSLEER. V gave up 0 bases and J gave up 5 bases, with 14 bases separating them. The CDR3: CASSQEARTKHEQYF. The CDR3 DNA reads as TGCGCCAGCAGCCAAGAGGCTAGGACAAAACACGAGCAGTACTTC.

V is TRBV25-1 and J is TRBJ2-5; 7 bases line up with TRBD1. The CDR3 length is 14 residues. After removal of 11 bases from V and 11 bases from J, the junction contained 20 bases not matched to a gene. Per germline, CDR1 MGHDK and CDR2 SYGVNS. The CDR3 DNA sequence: TGTGCCTGTTCAAGCGTTGGGACAGCGGCAGAGCAGTACTTC. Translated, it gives CACSSVGTAAEQYF.

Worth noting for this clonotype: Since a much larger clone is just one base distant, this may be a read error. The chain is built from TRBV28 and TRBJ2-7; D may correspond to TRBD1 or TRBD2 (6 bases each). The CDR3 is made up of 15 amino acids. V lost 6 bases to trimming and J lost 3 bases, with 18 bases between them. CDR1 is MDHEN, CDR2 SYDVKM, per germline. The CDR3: CASSIAGEDGYEQYF. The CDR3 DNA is TGTGCCAGCAGCATAGCAGGGGAGGACGGCTACGAGCAGTACTTC.

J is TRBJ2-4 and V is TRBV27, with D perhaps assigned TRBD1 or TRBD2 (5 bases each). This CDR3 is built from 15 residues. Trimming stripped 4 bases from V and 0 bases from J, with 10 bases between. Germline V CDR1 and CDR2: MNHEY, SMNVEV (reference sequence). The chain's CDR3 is CASSSGPSAKNIQYF. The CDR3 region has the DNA TGTGCCAGCAGTTCGGGGCCATCAGCCAAAAACATTCAGTACTTC.